This T cell receptor beta chain came from a study of blood T cells in healthy people across ages. Study conclusions and caveats: Naive CD4+ cells and diversity were both higher in long-lived donors than in aged donors.

Healthy Caucasian individuals from Russia aged roughly 6 to 90 served as donors. This clonotype was seen many times. Its matching antigen is unknown. Then a second PCR, running roughly 7 to 11 cycles, was carried out with a sample-barcoded 5' primer and a J-beta primer mix. Carrying 12 random nucleotides, a template-switch adaptor labeled each individual cDNA molecule. Samples each returned at least 3 million CDR3-containing paired-end reads. TCRdb reanalysed the 5' RACE reads using MiXCR and keeps one entry per CDR3 protein. The sample records some 900,000 distinct CDR3 sequences, about 48% being singletons. The germline V and J ends were trimmed by 2 bases and 2 bases, with 13 bases remaining between them. The CDR3 totals 15 residues. Germline V gene data show CDR1 as SGHTA and CDR2 as FQGNSA.

Sample: blood. The gene calls are TRBV7-2 and TRBJ2-7; the D gene is possibly TRBD1 (6 bases). This receptor was taken from a man aged 25-45 years in good health. DNA for the CDR3: TGTGCCAGCAGCTTATTCATATGGGGGCCCTACGAGCAGTACTTC. Translating it yields CASSLFIWGPYEQYF.